This T cell receptor (beta chain) was sequenced in a study of OX40 agonist ivuxolimab in advanced cancers. About the study: Cancers in dose escalation were hepatocellular, melanoma, renal cell and head and neck. The study, taken as a whole, reports: Low normalized T-cell clonal expansion was additionally recorded for some nonresponders. Clonal expansion in partial responders at 0.1-3.0 mg/kg ranked among the lowest.

As for this clone: Its antigen remains unidentified.

This table comes from immunoSEQ multiplex PCR, and its TCRdb copy is limited to in-frame clones, with some not included. Among around 67,000 clones listed, 87% were seen once. Sampling of blood occurred at baseline, cycle 4 day 1, and cycle 7 day 1. From germline, CDR1 is ENHRY and CDR2 SYGVKD. The V end was cut by 2 bases, the J end by 8 bases, with 13 bases between. There are 14 residues in the CDR3. V and J are TRBV10-3 and TRBJ2-1; D possibly matches TRBD1 or TRBD2 (5 bases each). Sample: CD4+ or CD8+ T cells sorted from blood, taken in a trial of the OX40 agonist ivuxolimab. The TCR sequence derives from an adult with an advanced solid tumor such as melanoma, head and neck, liver or kidney cancer. The CDR3, as DNA: TGTGCCATCAGTGAGAATCCGGGGCTCGATGAGCAGTTCTTC. Protein sequence: CAISENPGLDEQFF.